Listed below are T cell receptor beta chains from one sample, sequenced in a study of spatial heterogeneity in lung cancer. TCRdb redid the calling of the 5' RACE reads with MiXCR, one entry per CDR3 protein. The sample shows 25,000 or so distinct CDR3 sequences, 2.5% to 4% of them seen only once. The material sequenced was PBMCs, taken at surgery. Source of these receptors: a female donor with early-stage non-small cell lung cancer. CDR3s include the opening cysteine and the closing phenylalanine or tryptophan. The D gene is left open where the match is weak.

d_gene	v_gene	CDR3aa
-	TRBV21-1	CASSKSGQGRTDTQYF
TRBD1	TRBV9	CASSIRDSLDEQYF
-	TRBV29-1	CSVVRRGTDTQYF
-	TRBV28	CASIGGHSNQPQHF
TRBD1	TRBV28	CASSLMTGDYGYTF
-	TRBV6-6	CASNIQESSYEQYF
-	TRBV7-9	CASSLVDSGNTIYF
-	TRBV18	CASSQADYSNQPQHF
-	TRBV18	CASSRDTHTEAFF
-	TRBV12-3/TRBV12-4	CASSSSGEETQYF
TRBD1	TRBV10-2	CASGTGNQPQHF
-	TRBV19	CASSISGRSSYNEQFF
-	TRBV18	CASSPNRAAVHGYTF
-	TRBV9	CASSALGVADTQYF
TRBD2	TRBV9	CASSDTDGTSGYNEQFF
TRBD1	TRBV20-1	CSASTPGQGYEKLFF
TRBD2	TRBV12-3/TRBV12-4	CASSWASGTYEQYF
TRBD2	TRBV9	CASSNNGGRNEQFF
TRBD2	TRBV28	CASSHGGSVGYEQYF
TRBD1	TRBV27	CASSRGRAYTEAFF
TRBD2	TRBV19	CASSIFGGRANNEQFF
TRBD2	TRBV30	CAWSWGRDEQFF
TRBD2	TRBV3-1	CASSQDSGRGTGELFF
TRBD2	TRBV3-1	CASSGDTWTSGDADTQYF
-	TRBV3-1	CASSRPLYEEGTDTQYF
-	TRBV20-1	CSAGDILGVSNQPQHF
-	TRBV7-7	CASSLSGVNEQFF
-	TRBV2	CASSELGGQETQYF
TRBD1	TRBV9	CASSVPQGGTGELFF
-	TRBV7-6	CASSLGTAEKLFF
-	TRBV6-6	CASSYDGNTIYF
-	TRBV28	CASSFTGGVGYTF
-	TRBV7-2	CASSLARSGELFF
-	TRBV19	CASSSSLGGNQPQHF
TRBD1	TRBV6-7	CASRPTRQGMRYGYTF
TRBD1	TRBV28	CASSGTGGGYGYTF
TRBD2	TRBV5-1	CASSWGLAGQETQYF
-	TRBV29-1	CSVGTGRPDTQYF
TRBD1	TRBV3-1	CASSRGQDNSPLHF
-	TRBV21-1	CASSKLHRLAKETQYF
-	TRBV5-1	CASSYGWRFDEQFF
-	TRBV12-3/TRBV12-4	CASSLRAGGELFF
-	TRBV19	CASSIDPSLNQPQHF
TRBD2	TRBV27	CASSPPGLATPYEQYF
TRBD1	TRBV9	CASSPGQGRQPQHF
TRBD2	TRBV28	CASSPFPTSGSYEQYF
-	TRBV23-1	CASRGSEQYF
-	TRBV7-9	CASSHQTVSSYEQYF
-	TRBV5-1	CASSSGLLNRETQYF
-	TRBV2	CASKGTNMGGYTF
-	TRBV20-1	CSARTGHLGGELFF
-	TRBV30	CASTRGGLFF
-	TRBV7-9	CASSRTASYEQYF
TRBD1	TRBV11-2	CASSPSQGDQPQHF
TRBD1	TRBV7-9	CASSLFTGDHNEQFF
TRBD2	TRBV4-1	CASSHVAGPSYNEQFF
TRBD2	TRBV20-1	CSARDLAGTYNEQFF
TRBD2	TRBV7-2	CASSLAGGPTGELFF
-	TRBV9	CASSEDYDEQFF